Listed here are 17 T cell receptor beta chains from one sample, sequenced in a study of T cell clonotyping in hematopoietic cell transplantation. The data were produced by immunoSEQ multiplex PCR, yet TCRdb's version contains in-frame clones alone and is incomplete. The repertoire holds 6,800 or so clones, with around nine tenths as singletons. Time point denoted: recipient sample about 28 days before transplant, after cytoreduction. The sequencing used peripheral blood mononuclear cells, collected before stem cell transplant. Receptors were obtained from a man aged 55 to 70 with acute myeloid leukemia. Some clones in this sample may be carry-over from other donors' samples.

The genes are TRBV2 and TRBJ1-1, with a possible D match to TRBD1 (5 bases). The CDR3 sequence is 14 residues long. Trimming removed 5 bases from V and 5 bases from J, with 15 bases in between. Germline-derived CDR1 and CDR2 are SNHLY and FYNNEI. The CDR3 sequence: CASSLAQGRTEAFF. CDR3 sequence (DNA): TGTGCCAGCAGTCTAGCCCAGGGACGGACTGAAGCTTTCTTT.

The J gene is TRBJ2-7, the V gene TRBV7-6; 8 nucleotides match TRBD1. Losses at the gene ends were 3 bases for V and 1 base for J; bases not matched to a gene: 5. The germline V gene has CDR1 SGHVS and CDR2 FNYEAQ. This CDR3 is 15 amino acids long. CDR3 residues: CASSFGGTGSYEQYF. DNA of the CDR3: TGTGCCAGCAGCTTTGGTGGGACAGGATCCTACGAGCAGTACTTC.

The rearrangement joins TRBV6-5 to TRBJ2-1, with TRBD2 matching over 8 bases. Germline V gene data show CDR1 as MNHEY and CDR2 as SVGAGI. The CDR3 extends over 14 amino acids. The trim removed 1 base at V and 9 bases at J, leaving 5 bases unmatched. Written as DNA, the CDR3 is TGTGCCAGCAGTTACTTCGGGGGGGCGAGTGAGCAGTTCTTC. It yields the protein CASSYFGGASEQFF.

This chain uses TRBV7-2 with TRBJ2-3; D gene uncertain. The CDR3 contains 11 residues. From germline, CDR1 is SGHTA and CDR2 FQGNSA. The V end was cut by 0 bases, the J end by 6 bases, with 1 base between. The CDR3 reads CASSLADTQYF. The CDR3, as DNA: TGTGCCAGCAGCTTAGCGGATACGCAGTATTTT. Full variable domain (remainder filled in from reference TRBV7-2 and TRBJ2-3): GAGVSQSPSNKVTEKGKDVELRCDPISGHTALYWYRQSLGQGLEFLIYFQGNSAPDKSGLPSDRFSAERTGGSVSTLTIQRTQQEDSAVYLCASSLADTQYFGPGTRLTVL.

This clone turned up a few times. J is TRBJ1-5 and V is TRBV10-2; D uncertain. V was trimmed by 3 bases and J by 6 bases, leaving 6 bases between them. The CDR3 has 12 residues. Looked up from germline, CDR1 is WSHSY and CDR2 is SAAADI. CDR3 loop: CASSDLGQPQHF. The DNA for the CDR3 is TGCGCCAGCAGTGACCTTGGTCAGCCCCAGCATTTT.

This sequence joins TRBV6-6 and TRBJ1-6, with unresolved D. V dropped 1 base and J dropped 9 bases, with 7 bases sitting between them. Germline V gene data show CDR1 as MNHNY and CDR2 as SVGAGI (reference sequence). This CDR3 is 13 amino acids long. The DNA of the CDR3 is TGTGCCAGCAGTTACTTCGGCGGTTCACCCCTCCACTTT. Translation: CASSYFGGSPLHF.

A few counts support this clone. J is TRBJ2-5 and V is TRBV7-8, with a weak D call TRBD2 (5 bases). V shed 5 bases and J shed 5 bases, with 18 bases lying between them. In germline, CDR1 is SGHVS, CDR2 FQNEAQ. This CDR3 comprises 15 residues. The CDR3 nucleotides are TGTGCCAGCAGCCCAGATTCGGGGTGGGTTGAGACCCAGTACTTC. This gives the protein CASSPDSGWVETQYF.

The chain couples TRBV27 to TRBJ2-1, with TRBD2 identical over 8 bases. CDR3 length: 14 residues. In germline, CDR1 is MNHEY, CDR2 SMNVEV (reference sequence). Trimming at V came to 2 bases and at J to 6 bases, leaving 3 bases not matched to a gene. CDR3 nucleotides: TGTGCCAGCAGTTTAATCGGGAGGGGCAATGAGCAGTTCTTC. This translates into CASSLIGRGNEQFF.

This clone occurred a few times. V is TRBV30 and J is TRBJ2-7; TRBD1 matches at 8 bases. V was clipped by 2 bases and J by 0 bases; unmatched bases: 15. CDR3 length: 18 residues. From germline, CDR1 is GTSNPN and CDR2 SVGIG (reference sequence). CDR3 loop: CAWSLIGTGGYSSYEQYF. Written as DNA, the CDR3 is TGTGCCTGGAGTCTTATTGGGACAGGAGGATACAGCTCCTACGAGCAGTACTTC.

The chain couples TRBV5-1 to TRBJ2-1; possibly TRBD1 or TRBD2 for D (7 bases each). With 1 base removed from V and 6 bases from J, the gap between germline ends came to 20 bases. Per germline, CDR1 SGHRS and CDR2 YFSETQ. There are 17 residues in the CDR3. The CDR3 reads CASSLSARGGFANEQFF. CDR3 nucleotide sequence: TGCGCCAGCAGCTTGTCTGCCAGGGGGGGATTTGCCAATGAGCAGTTCTTC. Full variable domain (remainder filled in from reference TRBV5-1 and TRBJ2-1): KAGVTQTPRYLIKTRGQQVTLSCSPISGHRSVSWYQQTPGQGLQFLFEYFSETQRNKGNFPGRFSGRQFSNSRSEMNVSTLELGDSALYLCASSLSARGGFANEQFFGPGTRLTVL.

As to this clone: One end of the junction varies from germline; a read error may be responsible. The chain uses TRBV6-6 and TRBJ2-3; D gene unclear. The germline V gene encodes CDR1 MNHNY and CDR2 SVGAGI (reference sequence). The CDR3 length is 13 residues. The CDR3 protein is CAARADSTDTQYF. The CDR3 DNA follows: TGCGCCGCACGGGCAGATAGCACAGATACGCAGTATTTT.

The chain links TRBV15 to TRBJ2-1; 13 nucleotides match TRBD2. V gave up 2 bases and J gave up 0 bases; unmatched junction bases: 7. This CDR3 comprises 19 residues. From germline, CDR1 is LNHNV and CDR2 YYDKDF (reference sequence). In nucleotides, the CDR3 is TGTGCCACCAGCAGACCGGGACTAGCGGGAACAAGCTCCTACAATGAGCAGTTCTTC. Translated: CATSRPGLAGTSSYNEQFF.

The CDR3 DNA reads as TGTGCCAGCAGCCCCTGGGGCGGTAACACCGGGGAGCTGTTTTTT. Its translation: CASSPWGGNTGELFF. The V call is TRBV7-8, the J call TRBJ2-2; the D gene is possibly TRBD1 (5 bases). The CDR3 extends over 15 amino acids. The germline V gene has CDR1 SGHVS and CDR2 FQNEAQ. With 5 bases removed from V and 2 bases from J, the gap between germline ends came to 12 bases.

This clone was counted once. The CDR3 region has the DNA TGTGCCAGCAGTGAAAGTAGCAGGGGGAGTCACTATGGCTACACCTTC. As protein: CASSESSRGSHYGYTF. V and J are TRBV6-1 and TRBJ1-2, with 7 bases identical to TRBD1. V shed 2 bases, J shed 3 bases, and the junction held 9 bases outside the gene matches. Looked up from germline, CDR1 is MNHNS and CDR2 is SASEGT. The CDR3 is made up of 16 amino acids.

Only one count was recorded for this clone. This sequence joins TRBV28 and TRBJ1-2, with 7 bases matching TRBD1. V lost 4 bases and J lost 7; bases outside the gene matches: 18. This CDR3 comprises 17 residues. Germline values: CDR1 MDHEN, CDR2 SYDVKM. The CDR3 here is CASSSLGGDSVVGGYTF. The DNA of the CDR3 is TGTGCCAGCAGTTCCCTTGGGGGGGACAGCGTTGTAGGTGGCTACACCTTC.

V is TRBV11-2 and J is TRBJ2-7; 8 bases line up with TRBD2. CDR1 and CDR2 (germline): SGHAT, FQNNGV. The CDR3 runs to 14 residues. V was clipped by 1 base and J by 3 bases; unmatched bases: 2. DNA for the CDR3: TGTGCCAGCAGCTTAGGGGCGGGGGGCTACGAGCAGTACTTC. Translation: CASSLGAGGYEQYF.

The chain joins TRBV10-3 to TRBJ2-5; 12 bases line up with TRBD2. There are 15 residues in the CDR3. V dropped 5 bases and J dropped 0; count of bases not matched to a gene: 1. Germline V lookup: CDR1 ENHRY, CDR2 SYGVKD. The CDR3 region has the DNA TGTGCCATCAGTAGGACTAGCGGGGACCAAGAGACCCAGTACTTC. Its translation: CAISRTSGDQETQYF.